These T cell receptor beta chains were read from a single sample in a study of blood T cell repertoires in COVID-19. Profiling relied on immunoSEQ multiplex PCR, and the TCRdb table lists in-frame clones only, not all of them. The sample comprises 300,000 to 500,000 clones, roughly 90% of which are singletons, and over 0.9% rests with the top ten. The sample comprised PBMCs or T cells enriched from blood (not recorded which). The receptors shown here come from a woman aged 30 to 39 with acute COVID-19. Each CDR3 is given with its conserved first and last residue. A D gene is named only where the DNA matches it firmly. Part of the rows lack a size; the others show once, few, many or a class for expanded clones.

>once|TRBV10-3|.|TRBJ2-7
TGTGCCGGGCGGGACTCAGGCCGCGACGAGCAGTACTTC
CAGRDSGRDEQYF
>once|TRBV6-5|TRBD1|TRBJ1-6
TGTGCCAGCAGTTACGGGACAGGGGGCTCACCCCTCCACTTT
CASSYGTGGSPLHF
>.|TRBV6-1|.|TRBJ1-1
TGTGCCAGCAGTGAAGGGGATAGGAGGACTGAAGCTTTCTTT
CASSEGDRRTEAFF
>.|TRBV7-3|TRBD1|TRBJ2-7
TGTGCCAGCAGCCGACTAGGCCAAATCCGGGACAGGGGGGGCTACGAGCAGTACTTC
CASSRLGQIRDRGGYEQYF
>.|TRBV5-1|TRBD1|TRBJ1-5
TGCGCCAGCAGCGGACAGGGCGGCGGGCCCCAGCATTTT
CASSGQGGGPQHF
>once|TRBV3-1/TRBV3-2|TRBD2|TRBJ2-2
TGTGCCAGCAGCCAAGATCTGTCTAGCGGGGACACCGGGGAGCTGTTTTTT
CASSQDLSSGDTGELFF
>few|TRBV7-9|TRBD1|TRBJ2-1
TGTGCCAGCAGCCACGACAACCGGGACAGGGGGTCGAATGAGCAGTTCTTC
CASSHDNRDRGSNEQFF
>.|TRBV7-9|TRBD2|TRBJ2-3
TGTGCCAGCAACGACCCGGGAGGGGCTAGCGGGGGGGCAGATACGCAGTATTTT
CASNDPGGASGGADTQYF
>.|TRBV7-2|.|TRBJ2-7
TGTGCCAGCAGCCCGACCCGGGGGGCCCTCGAGCAGTACTTC
CASSPTRGALEQYF
>.|TRBV19|.|TRBJ1-1
TGTGCCAGTAGTCTTGCAATGGGGAGGGTGAACACTGAAGCTTTCTTT
CASSLAMGRVNTEAFF
>.|TRBV7-3|.|TRBJ1-2
TGTGCCAGCAGCTTCGGGCCTCAAGGGGATGGCTACACCTTC
CASSFGPQGDGYTF
>.|TRBV7-2|.|TRBJ1-1
TGTGCCAGCAGCTTAGCCTTAAACACTGAAGCTTTCTTT
CASSLALNTEAFF
>.|TRBV10-1|.|TRBJ1-5
TGCGCCAGCAGTGTCGGAGGGCCCGGGGCTCAGCCCCAGCATTTT
CASSVGGPGAQPQHF
>few|TRBV2|TRBD1|TRBJ2-7
TGTGCCAGCAACCGGGACAGGGTGTCCGAGCAGTACTTC
CASNRDRVSEQYF
>.|TRBV6-6|.|TRBJ1-1
TGTGCCAGCGGCTACCCGGGGGTTTTTGAAGCTTTCTTT
CASGYPGVFEAFF
>.|TRBV7-3|TRBD1|TRBJ1-5
TGTGCCATCACCCGGACAGGCTTATATAGCAATCAGCCCCAGCATTTT
CAITRTGLYSNQPQHF
>.|TRBV2|.|TRBJ1-4
TGTGCCAGCACACCCGACAGAGCAACTAATGAAAAACTGTTTTTT
CASTPDRATNEKLFF
>once|TRBV18|.|TRBJ1-5
TGTGCCAGCTCAACACAGAGGGCTAGCAATCAGCCCCAGCATTTT
CASSTQRASNQPQHF
>.|TRBV24-1|.|TRBJ1-1
TGTGCCACCAGTGAGGGCGCGAACACTGAAGCTTTCTTT
CATSEGANTEAFF
>.|TRBV3-1/TRBV3-2|.|TRBJ1-3
TGTGCCAGCAGCCGGATGCCTAGTAGAAACACCATATATTTT
CASSRMPSRNTIYF
>.|TRBV7-2|.|TRBJ1-1
TGTGCCAGCAGCCTGCTGGGGGTAAACTCGGGGGACACTGAAGCTTTCTTT
CASSLLGVNSGDTEAFF
>few|TRBV7-8|TRBD2|TRBJ2-6
TGTGCCAGCAGCTTGAGCGGGGTGGACCTTTCTGGGGCCAACGTCCTGACTTTC
CASSLSGVDLSGANVLTF
>.|TRBV15|.|TRBJ2-2
TGTGCCACCAGCAGAGGACTACAGGGAAGAGGGAACACCGGGGAGCTGTTTTTT
CATSRGLQGRGNTGELFF